The next 22 T cell receptor beta chains were all read from a single sample in a study of glioma-infiltrating T cells (dated by TCRdb to about 2016). Sequencer: Illumina MiSeq. The iRepertoire nested amplicon-rescue multiplex PCR (arm-PCR) platform was used to amplify TCR alpha and beta CDR3 regions from RNA. TCRdb reprocessed the public reads (quality trimming at Q25 with fastp, clone calling with MiXCR) and kept in-frame beta chains. Identical CDR3 proteins give one entry, which carries the most common genes and DNA. In this sample the table shows roughly 100,000 distinct CDR3 sequences, roughly 30% of which occur a single time. Of the sample, 35% to 55% is held by the ten largest clones. Material for sequencing was glioma tissue, nonneoplastic brain tissue, or PBMCs (not recorded which). Receptor source: a human donor with low-grade glioma or glioblastoma, undergoing nonglioma brain surgery, or in good health (not recorded which).

This clonotype was counted between two and nine times. The CDR3 sequence is CASRDGTGDNSPLHF. The CDR3 coding sequence is TGCGCCAGCAGGGATGGGACAGGAGATAATTCACCCCTCCACTTT. This chain joins TRBV5-1 and TRBJ1-6; TRBD1 matches at 8 bases. Germline V lookup: CDR1 SGHRS, CDR2 YFSETQ. J lost 5 bases, V lost 5 bases, and 6 bases had no gene match. The CDR3 has 15 residues.

This clonotype was seen at least ten times. This chain uses TRBV27 with TRBJ2-1; D might be TRBD2 (6 bases). With 3 bases removed from V and 11 bases from J, the gap between germline ends came to 11 bases. There are 12 residues in the CDR3. Germline V gives CDR1 MNHEY, CDR2 SMNVEV (reference sequence). In DNA form, the CDR3 reads TGTGCCAGCAGTTTCCCGGGGGAGAAGCAGTTCTTC. It specifies CASSFPGEKQFF.

Remarks on this clonotype: A clone one base away is much larger, so this may be a read error. This sequence joins TRBV20-1 and TRBJ2-1; D is ambiguous. This CDR3 is 11 amino acids long. The germline CDR1 and CDR2 sequences are DFQATT and SNEGSKA (reference sequence). The V gene lost 4 bases and the J gene lost 2 bases, with 3 bases spanning the gap. CDR3 bases: TGCAGTGCTATCGCCTACAATGAGCAGTTCTTC. Protein sequence: CSAIAYNEQFF.

This clonotype came up many times. The V gene is TRBV7-2, the J gene TRBJ2-1; 8 bases match TRBD2. The J segment lost 4 bases and the V segment lost 6 bases, leaving 8 bases of the junction unmatched. The CDR3 is made up of 15 amino acids. Germline values: CDR1 SGHTA, CDR2 FQGNSA. CDR3 bases: TGTGCCAGCAGGCTAGCGGGCCTACTTTACAATGAGCAGTTCTTC. Its translation is CASRLAGLLYNEQFF.

This clonotype was seen many times. J is TRBJ2-3 and V is TRBV20-1, with 9 positions matching TRBD2. Germline trimming cut 3 bases from V and 0 bases from J; bases unmatched to any gene: 7. CDR1 DFQATT and CDR2 SNEGSKA come from the germline V gene (reference sequence). The CDR3 covers 16 residues. The CDR3 here is CSASGAGGLSTDTQYF. The DNA of the CDR3 is TGCAGTGCTAGCGGAGCGGGGGGCTTGAGCACAGATACGCAGTATTTT.

CDR3 in DNA: TGCAGCGTTTCCGGGACAGCCTATGGCTACACCTTC. Protein product: CSVSGTAYGYTF. This chain uses TRBV29-1 with TRBJ1-2; TRBD1 agrees at 7 bases. Germline lookup yields CDR1 SQVTM and CDR2 ANQGSEA. V trimming: 5 bases; J trimming: 4 bases; junction bases outside the gene matches: 4. The CDR3 covers 12 residues.

Worth noting for this clonotype: The conserved phenylalanine or tryptophan is not found at the CDR3 terminus, so this likely reflects a read error. The DNA is omitted, as the CDR3 cannot be located on it reliably, and the CDR3 follows TCRdb's listing. This sequence joins TRBV11-1 and TRBJ1-1; TRBD1 reflects the table's D call only, with no check against the DNA. The CDR3 comprises 14 residues, both ends counted. The V gene's germline CDR1 is SGHAT and CDR2 FQDESV (reference sequence). CDR3 region: CASSSSRDRLKTFL.

This clonotype was seen many times. The CDR3 DNA is TGTGCCAGCAGTTTGACAGGGGATGGCTACACCTTC. Translated: CASSLTGDGYTF. J is TRBJ1-2 and V is TRBV6-2 or TRBV6-3; 8 bases are a match to TRBD1. Unmatched junction bases numbered 1, after V lost 4 bases and J lost 6 bases. This CDR3 has 12 amino acids. Germline-derived CDR1 and CDR2 are MNHEY and SVGEGT.

Details on this clonotype: A much larger clone differs by one base, so this may be a read error. The rearrangement links TRBV10-3 to TRBJ1-1, with D hard to call. CDR3 length: 13 amino acids. Germline V gives CDR1 ENHRY, CDR2 SYGVKD. The CDR3 region is CAISVGLNTGAFF. The CDR3 DNA reads as TGTGCCATCAGTGTGGGTTTGAACACTGGAGCTTTCTTT.

This chain uses TRBV3-1 with TRBJ1-2; no clear D gene. CDR1 and CDR2 (germline): LGHDT, YNNKEL (reference sequence). The CDR3 sequence is 15 residues long. The germline V and J ends were trimmed by 3 bases and 2 bases, with 13 bases remaining between them. DNA of the CDR3: TGTGCCAGCAGCCACAGGACCCTAGGGAACTATGGCTACACCTTC. Translation gives CASSHRTLGNYGYTF.

This clonotype was seen ten or more times. The rearrangement uses TRBV7-6 and TRBJ1-3; D is unclear. This CDR3 spans 13 amino acids. With 4 bases removed from V and 4 bases from J, the gap between germline ends came to 8 bases. Germline CDR1 SGHVS, CDR2 FNYEAQ. CDR3 bases: TGTGCCAGCAGCTCGGGTTTAGGAAACACCATATATTTT. This gives the protein CASSSGLGNTIYF. Full variable domain (missing parts from reference TRBV7-6 and TRBJ1-3): GAGVSQSPRYKVTKRGQDVALRCDPISGHVSLYWYRQALGQGPEFLTYFNYEAQQDKSGLPNDRFSAERPEGSISTLTIQRTEQRDSAMYRCASSSGLGNTIYFGEGSWLTVV.

Details on this clonotype: A much larger clonotype is one base distant, so this may be a read error. The CDR3 reads CASSQDLVVDTQYF. CDR3 sequence (DNA): TGCGCCAGCAGCCAAGACCTTGTCGTAGATACGCAGTATTTT. The chain combines TRBV4-3 with TRBJ2-3; D uncertain. This CDR3 comprises 14 residues. The germline CDR1 and CDR2 sequences are LGHNA and YSLEER. The ends were cut back, 0 bases at V and 5 bases at J, with 9 bases in the middle.

This clonotype was counted many times. The V call is TRBV5-1, the J call TRBJ2-3; 9 bases match TRBD1. V shed 0 bases and J 6 bases; nucleotides not matched to a gene: 2. Germline V gene lookup returns CDR1 SGHRS and CDR2 YFSETQ. The CDR3 has 14 residues. The DNA for the CDR3 is TGCGCCAGCAGCTTGGACAGGGGGCGCGATACGCAGTATTTT. This encodes CASSLDRGRDTQYF.

This clonotype occurred a few times. The junction and the germline gene differ at one end; a read error may be behind it. The chain employs TRBV7-2 and TRBJ2-5; tentative D call: TRBD2 (5 bases). In germline, CDR1 is SGHTA, CDR2 FQGNSA. The CDR3 extends over 14 amino acids. The CDR3, as DNA: TGTGCCAGCAGCTGGGAAGGGAGACAAGAGACCAAGTACTTC. This encodes CASSWEGRQETKYF.

This clonotype has at least ten counts. V is TRBV20-1 and J is TRBJ1-2; D call uncertain. This CDR3 region has 11 residues. V gave up 0 bases and J gave up 8 bases, with 7 bases separating them. Looked up from germline, CDR1 is DFQATT and CDR2 is SNEGSKA (reference sequence). CDR3: CSARERLGYTF. In DNA form, the CDR3 reads TGCAGTGCTAGAGAACGATTAGGCTACACCTTC.

This clonotype was counted once. A much larger clone lies one base from this, so it may be a read error. This sequence joins TRBV6-6 and TRBJ1-2; possible D gene TRBD1, 6 bases. This CDR3 region has 15 residues. Trimming left V 7 bases short and J 5 bases short, with 20 bases between. Germline CDR1 is MNHNY and CDR2 is SVGAGI (reference sequence). CDR3 bases: TGTGCCAGCATCCCTACAGGCCGGACAGAGTATGGCTACACCTTC. Residues: CASIPTGRTEYGYTF.

Ten or more counts support this clonotype. The chain links TRBV9 to TRBJ1-1; D gene ambiguous. V lost 0 bases to trimming and J lost 6 bases, with 12 bases between them. The CDR3 totals 14 residues. Looked up from germline, CDR1 is SGDLS and CDR2 is YYNGEE. The CDR3 coding sequence is TGTGCCAGCAGCGTAGTAATGGGAGGCCCTGAAGCTTTCTTT. Its translation: CASSVVMGGPEAFF.

This clonotype occurred many times. The chain recombines TRBV6-1 with TRBJ1-1; a weak D match, TRBD1 (5 bases). Trimming stripped 6 bases from V and 3 bases from J, with 11 bases between. This CDR3 spans 13 amino acids. Germline V gene lookup returns CDR1 MNHNS and CDR2 SASEGT. CDR3 bases: TGTGCCAGCAGCCCAGGGCTGGACACTGAAGCTTTCTTT. It translates to CASSPGLDTEAFF.

This clonotype was seen at least ten times. The chain joins TRBV7-2 to TRBJ2-4; 8 nucleotides align to TRBD2. The junction had 3 bases not matched to a gene; V was cut back by 0 bases and J by 8 bases. Germline values: CDR1 SGHTA, CDR2 FQGNSA. The CDR3 is 14 residues long. The CDR3 DNA follows: TGTGCCAGCAGCTTAGCGGGACTAGAGGACATTCAGTACTTC. It yields the protein CASSLAGLEDIQYF. Looking up the rest from reference TRBV7-2 and TRBJ2-4 gives the full variable domain: GAGVSQSPSNKVTEKGKDVELRCDPISGHTALYWYRQSLGQGLEFLIYFQGNSAPDKSGLPSDRFSAERTGGSVSTLTIQRTQQEDSAVYLCASSLAGLEDIQYFGAGTRLSVL.

This clonotype was seen a few times. The CDR3: CASSQDYSAGRETQYF. The CDR3 DNA follows: TGTGCCAGCAGCCAAGATTATTCAGCGGGTCGAGAGACCCAGTACTTC. This chain uses TRBV3-1 with TRBJ2-5, with a weak D call TRBD2 (6 bases). Trimming removed 0 bases from V and 4 bases from J, with 15 bases in between. The CDR3 sequence is 16 residues long. The germline V gene encodes CDR1 LGHDT and CDR2 YNNKEL (reference sequence).

This clonotype appeared many times. Here the CDR3 reads CSASPGQQGTEAFF. CDR3 nucleotides: TGCAGTGCTAGTCCGGGACAGCAGGGAACTGAAGCTTTCTTT. The chain couples TRBV20-1 to TRBJ1-1; 7 bases agree with TRBD1. Germline CDR1 is DFQATT and CDR2 is SNEGSKA (reference sequence). J gave up 5 bases and V 3 bases, and 9 bases lay outside the gene matches. This CDR3 comprises 14 residues.

This clonotype has just a few counts. The chain has TRBV7-2 and TRBJ1-6; maybe TRBD1 (5 bases). The germline V and J ends were trimmed by 5 bases and 11 bases, with 16 bases remaining between them. The V gene's germline CDR1 is SGHTA and CDR2 FQGNSA. The CDR3 is 14 residues long. The CDR3 DNA reads TGTGCCAGCAGCCCCCGAGGACATTCCCCACCCCTCCACTTT. Amino acids: CASSPRGHSPPLHF.